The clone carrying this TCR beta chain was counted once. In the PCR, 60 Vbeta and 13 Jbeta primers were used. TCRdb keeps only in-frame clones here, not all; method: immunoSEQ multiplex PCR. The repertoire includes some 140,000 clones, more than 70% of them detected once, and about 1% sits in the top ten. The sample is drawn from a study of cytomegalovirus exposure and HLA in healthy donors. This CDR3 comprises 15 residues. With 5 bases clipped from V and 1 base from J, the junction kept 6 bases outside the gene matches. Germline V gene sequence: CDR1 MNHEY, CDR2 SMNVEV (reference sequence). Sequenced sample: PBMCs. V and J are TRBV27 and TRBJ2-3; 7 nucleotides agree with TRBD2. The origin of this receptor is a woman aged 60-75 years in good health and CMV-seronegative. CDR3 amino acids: CASSTPSGGTDTQYF. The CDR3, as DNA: TGTGCCAGCAGTACCCCTAGCGGCGGCACAGATACGCAGTATTTT.